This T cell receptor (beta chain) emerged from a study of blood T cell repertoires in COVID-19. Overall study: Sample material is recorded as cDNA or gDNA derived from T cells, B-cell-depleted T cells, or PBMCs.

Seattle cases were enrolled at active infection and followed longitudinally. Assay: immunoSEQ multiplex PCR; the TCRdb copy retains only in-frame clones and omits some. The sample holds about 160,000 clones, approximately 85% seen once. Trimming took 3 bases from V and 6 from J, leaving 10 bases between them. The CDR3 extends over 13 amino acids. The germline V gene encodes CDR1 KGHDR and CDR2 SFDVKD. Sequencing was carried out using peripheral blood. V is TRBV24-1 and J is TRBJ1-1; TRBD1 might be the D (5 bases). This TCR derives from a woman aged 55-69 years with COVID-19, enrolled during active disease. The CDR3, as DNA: TGTGCCACCAGTGATACCGACAGATCTGAAGCTTTCTTT. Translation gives CATSDTDRSEAFF.